Only a few counts were recorded for the clone carrying this T cell receptor beta chain. Its antigen is not known. The record originates from a study of T cells after yellow fever vaccination. Study-wide findings and caveats: Clones that expanded after primary vaccination mostly reappeared after the booster (96% CD4, approximately 89% CD8).

TCRdb re-analysed the 5' RACE reads in MiXCR, keeping a single row per CDR3 protein. The sample has approximately 610,000 distinct CDR3 sequences; roughly a sixth are singletons. From germline, CDR1 is MNHEY and CDR2 SMNVEV (reference sequence). The CDR3 spans 13 residues. V lost 6 bases and J 3 bases, leaving 10 bases between the germline ends. The sequence was collected from a man aged 18 to 29 who received the YFV17D yellow fever vaccine. Specimen: PBMCs, collected 5 days after the first yellow fever vaccination. The chain carries TRBV27 and TRBJ2-3; D may match TRBD1 or TRBD2 (5 bases each). CDR3 protein: CASRRGRTDTQYF. CDR3 DNA sequence: TGTGCCAGCAGGAGGGGTCGGACAGATACGCAGTATTTT.